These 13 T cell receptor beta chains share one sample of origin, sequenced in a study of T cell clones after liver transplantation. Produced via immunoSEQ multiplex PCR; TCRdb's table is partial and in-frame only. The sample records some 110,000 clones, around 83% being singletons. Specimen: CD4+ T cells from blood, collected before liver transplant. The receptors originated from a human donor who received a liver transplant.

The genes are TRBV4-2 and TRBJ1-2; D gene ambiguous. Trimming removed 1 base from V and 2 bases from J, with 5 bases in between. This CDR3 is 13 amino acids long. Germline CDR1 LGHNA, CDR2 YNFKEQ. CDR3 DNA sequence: TGTGCCAGCAGCCAAGGTCGAAACTATGGCTACACCTTC. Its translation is CASSQGRNYGYTF.

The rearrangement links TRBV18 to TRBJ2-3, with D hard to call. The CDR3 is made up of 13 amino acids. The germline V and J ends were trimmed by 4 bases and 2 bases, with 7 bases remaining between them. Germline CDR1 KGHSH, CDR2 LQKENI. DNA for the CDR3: TGTGCCAGCTCACAACAGCACACAGATACGCAGTATTTT. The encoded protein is CASSQQHTDTQYF. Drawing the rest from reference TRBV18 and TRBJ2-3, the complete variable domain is NAGVMQNPRHLVRRRGQEARLRCSPMKGHSHVYWYRQLPEEGLKFMVYLQKENIIDESGMPKERFSAEFPKEGPSILRIQQVVRGDSAAYFCASSQQHTDTQYFGPGTRLTVL.

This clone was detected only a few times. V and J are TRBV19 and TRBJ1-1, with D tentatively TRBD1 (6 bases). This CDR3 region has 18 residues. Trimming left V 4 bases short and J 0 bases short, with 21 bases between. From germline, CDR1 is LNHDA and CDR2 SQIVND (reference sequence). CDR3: CASSTPQGSGVMNTEAFF. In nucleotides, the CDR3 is TGTGCCAGTAGTACGCCACAGGGTAGCGGGGTCATGAACACTGAAGCTTTCTTT.

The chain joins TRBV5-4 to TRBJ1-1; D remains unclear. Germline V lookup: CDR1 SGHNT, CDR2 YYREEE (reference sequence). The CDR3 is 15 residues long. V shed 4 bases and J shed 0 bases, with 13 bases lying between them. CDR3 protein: CASSRGLGLNTEAFF. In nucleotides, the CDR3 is TGTGCCAGCAGCCGAGGGTTAGGGCTGAACACTGAAGCTTTCTTT.

As DNA, the CDR3 is TGTGCCAGCACCCCGGGACAGAGCAATTCACCCCTCCACTTT. It specifies CASTPGQSNSPLHF. The chain couples TRBV6-5 to TRBJ1-6, with 7 nucleotides matching TRBD1. Germline assignment: CDR1 MNHEY and CDR2 SVGAGI. CDR3 size: 14 residues. V dropped 7 bases and J dropped 7; count of bases not matched to a gene: 7.

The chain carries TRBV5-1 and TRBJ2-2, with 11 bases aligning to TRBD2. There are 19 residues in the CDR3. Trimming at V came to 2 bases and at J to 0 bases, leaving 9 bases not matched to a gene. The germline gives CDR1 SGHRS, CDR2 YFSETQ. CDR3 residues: CASSLRSSGGTSNTGELFF. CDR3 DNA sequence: TGCGCCAGCAGCTTACGATCTAGCGGGGGGACCTCGAACACCGGGGAGCTGTTTTTT.

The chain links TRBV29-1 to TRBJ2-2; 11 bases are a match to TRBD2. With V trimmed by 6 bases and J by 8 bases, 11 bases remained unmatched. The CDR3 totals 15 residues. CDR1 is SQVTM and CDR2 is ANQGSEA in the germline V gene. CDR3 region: CSVRGLAGGSGELFF. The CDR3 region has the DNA TGCAGCGTAAGAGGCCTAGCGGGGGGATCGGGGGAGCTGTTTTTT.

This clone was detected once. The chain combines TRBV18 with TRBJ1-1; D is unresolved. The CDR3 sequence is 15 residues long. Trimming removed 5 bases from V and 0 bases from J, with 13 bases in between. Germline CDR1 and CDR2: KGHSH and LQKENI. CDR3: CASSKRAGLNTEAFF. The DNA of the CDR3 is TGTGCCAGCTCAAAACGGGCCGGCTTGAACACTGAAGCTTTCTTT. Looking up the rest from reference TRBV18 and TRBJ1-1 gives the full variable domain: NAGVMQNPRHLVRRRGQEARLRCSPMKGHSHVYWYRQLPEEGLKFMVYLQKENIIDESGMPKERFSAEFPKEGPSILRIQQVVRGDSAAYFCASSKRAGLNTEAFFGQGTRLTVV.

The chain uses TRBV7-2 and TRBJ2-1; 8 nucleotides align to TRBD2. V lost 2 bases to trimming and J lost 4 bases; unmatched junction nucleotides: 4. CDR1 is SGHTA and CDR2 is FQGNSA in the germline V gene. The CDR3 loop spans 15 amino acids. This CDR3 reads CASSLSGGPYNEQFF. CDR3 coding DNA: TGTGCCAGCAGCTTAAGCGGGGGACCTTACAATGAGCAGTTCTTC.

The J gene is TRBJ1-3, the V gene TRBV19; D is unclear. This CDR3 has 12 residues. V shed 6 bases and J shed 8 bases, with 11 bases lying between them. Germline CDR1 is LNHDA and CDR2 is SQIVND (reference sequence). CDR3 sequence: CASSPIRDTIYF. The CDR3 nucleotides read TGTGCCAGTAGCCCAATCCGGGACACCATATATTTT.

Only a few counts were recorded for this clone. The CDR3, as DNA: TGCGCCAGCAGCTTGTACCAGATCAATGAAGCTTTCTTT. Amino acid sequence: CASSLYQINEAFF. The rearrangement uses TRBV5-1 and TRBJ1-1, with D unclear. This CDR3 is built from 13 residues. Per germline, CDR1 SGHRS and CDR2 YFSETQ. The germline V and J ends were trimmed by 1 base and 7 bases, with 11 bases remaining between them. Full variable domain (outside the CDR3, taken from reference TRBV5-1 and TRBJ1-1): KAGVTQTPRYLIKTRGQQVTLSCSPISGHRSVSWYQQTPGQGLQFLFEYFSETQRNKGNFPGRFSGRQFSNSRSEMNVSTLELGDSALYLCASSLYQINEAFFGQGTRLTVV.

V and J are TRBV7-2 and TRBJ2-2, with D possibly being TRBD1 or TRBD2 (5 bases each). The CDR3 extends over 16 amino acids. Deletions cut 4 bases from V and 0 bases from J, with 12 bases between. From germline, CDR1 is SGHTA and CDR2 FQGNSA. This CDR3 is CASSSFWGTNTGELFF. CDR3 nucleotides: TGTGCCAGCAGCTCCTTTTGGGGGACGAACACCGGGGAGCTGTTTTTT.

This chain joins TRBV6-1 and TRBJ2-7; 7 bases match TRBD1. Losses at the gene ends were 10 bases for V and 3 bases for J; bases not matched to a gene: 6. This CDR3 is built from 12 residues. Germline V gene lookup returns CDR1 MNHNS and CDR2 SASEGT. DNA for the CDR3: TGTGCCATCGGGACAGTGATCTACGAGCAGTACTTC. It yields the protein CAIGTVIYEQYF.